Listed here are 16 T cell receptor beta chains from one sample, sequenced in a study of blood T cell repertoires in COVID-19 (dated by TCRdb to 2018 to 2021). Library generation was performed with the immunoSEQ multiplex PCR assay. The immuneACCESS repertoire file appears here via TCRdb, limited to in-frame rearrangements. These files lack a portion of the clones; in checked studies, under half of the deficit traces to unresolved V genes, and the cause of the others is not known. In this sample the table shows approximately 180,000 clones, 70% to 90% of which occur a single time. About 6.3% of the sample rests with the top ten. The material sequenced was peripheral blood. The receptors were sampled from a man aged 35 to 55 with active or convalescent COVID-19.

V gene TRBV5-6 combines with J gene TRBJ1-3, with TRBD1 matching 8 bases. V was pared by 2 bases and J by 2 bases, with 3 bases of the junction left unmatched. This CDR3 is 15 amino acids long. CDR1 and CDR2 from the germline V gene are SGHDT and YYEEEE. The CDR3 here is CASSFDRGPGNTIYF. The CDR3 nucleotides read TGTGCCAGCAGCTTCGACAGGGGACCTGGAAACACCATATATTTT.

The chain couples TRBV3-1 (or the pseudogene TRBV3-2) to TRBJ2-7, with D maybe TRBD1 (6 bases). Trimming pared 1 base from V and 3 bases from J, leaving 10 bases between. Germline CDR1 is LGHDT and CDR2 is YNNKEL (reference sequence). There are 14 residues in the CDR3. The CDR3: CASSQGDNFYEQYF. As DNA, the CDR3 is TGTGCCAGCAGCCAAGGGGACAATTTCTACGAGCAGTACTTC.

The chain employs TRBV2 and TRBJ1-3; TRBD1 aligns across 7 bases. The trim removed 4 bases at V and 0 bases at J, leaving 6 bases unmatched. CDR1 is SNHLY and CDR2 is FYNNEI in the germline V gene. The CDR3 is 16 amino acids. The DNA for the CDR3 is TGTGCCAGCAGTGCGGGACAGTCAAGCTCTGGAAACACCATATATTTT. Amino acid sequence: CASSAGQSSSGNTIYF. The full variable domain, rest sourced from reference TRBV2 and TRBJ1-3, is EPEVTQTPSHQVTQMGQEVILRCVPISNHLYFYWYRQILGQKVEFLVSFYNNEISEKSEIFDDQFSVERPDGSNFTLKIRSTKLEDSAMYFCASSAGQSSSGNTIYFGEGSWLTVV.

This clone was observed a few times. This chain uses TRBV19 with TRBJ1-2; TRBD1 matches 7 bases. There are 14 residues in the CDR3. Germline CDR1 reads LNHDA; CDR2 reads SQIVND (reference sequence). After removal of 4 bases from V and 6 bases from J, the junction contained 8 bases not matched to a gene. CDR3 loop: CASSNDREAHGYTF. DNA of the CDR3: TGTGCCAGTAGTAACGACAGGGAGGCCCATGGCTACACCTTC.

The chain carries TRBV20-1 and TRBJ2-1; 12 nucleotides align to TRBD2. The germline V gene encodes CDR1 DFQATT and CDR2 SNEGSKA (reference sequence). This CDR3 is built from 13 residues. The V segment lost 3 bases and the J segment 8 bases; nucleotides outside the gene matches: 2. CDR3 in amino acids: CSASASGGDEQFF. The CDR3 DNA reads TGCAGTGCTAGTGCTAGCGGGGGGGATGAGCAGTTCTTC.

The CDR3 bases are TGTGCCAGCAGTTCCCCCAACATAAACTATGGCTACACCTTC. Protein product: CASSSPNINYGYTF. The chain links TRBV6-1 to TRBJ1-2; D gene unclear. V gave up 5 bases and J gave up 2 bases, with 12 bases separating them. The CDR3 consists of 14 residues. Germline loops: CDR1 MNHNS, CDR2 SASEGT.

This rearrangement joins TRBV5-1 to TRBJ2-1; TRBD2 might be the D (7 bases). This CDR3 contains 18 residues. CDR1 and CDR2 (germline): SGHRS, YFSETQ. V dropped 1 base and J dropped 0 bases, with 17 bases sitting between them. The chain's CDR3 is CASSLLSGGAVSYNEQFF. Written as DNA, the CDR3 is TGCGCCAGCAGCTTGCTTTCGGGGGGCGCCGTCTCCTACAATGAGCAGTTCTTC.

V is TRBV5-1 and J is TRBJ2-4; 7 bases line up with TRBD1. The CDR3 sequence is 17 residues long. The germline V gene has CDR1 SGHRS and CDR2 YFSETQ. J gave up 3 bases and V 4 bases, and 13 bases lay outside the gene matches. In nucleotides, the CDR3 is TGCGCCAGCAGCCCACGCTCCGCAGGGACAGACAAAAACATTCAGTACTTC. Its translation: CASSPRSAGTDKNIQYF.

This sequence joins TRBV5-6 and TRBJ1-5; 10 nucleotides match TRBD1. Germline V lookup: CDR1 SGHDT, CDR2 YYEEEE. This CDR3 spans 15 amino acids. The J segment lost 7 bases and the V segment lost 4 bases, leaving 8 bases of the junction unmatched. The CDR3 DNA reads TGTGCCAGCAGCCAGACAGGGGGCGCGGAACAGCCCCAGCATTTT. It translates to CASSQTGGAEQPQHF.

This chain joins TRBV4-1 and TRBJ1-1; possibly TRBD1 for D (6 bases). The CDR3 is 15 amino acids. The V end was cut by 1 base, the J end by 4 bases, with 13 bases between. Germline V CDR1 and CDR2: MGHRA, YSYEKL. The CDR3 nucleotides read TGCGCCAGCAGCCAAGTGGGGAGGGGGGGCACTGAAGCTTTCTTT. This gives the protein CASSQVGRGGTEAFF.

The V gene is TRBV3-1 (or the pseudogene TRBV3-2), the J gene TRBJ2-1; a weak D match, TRBD2 (6 bases). The germline V gene has CDR1 LGHDT and CDR2 YNNKEL (reference sequence). Trimming took off 2 bases at V and 5 bases at J, with 16 bases between the two ends. The CDR3 runs 16 residues. The CDR3 DNA reads as TGTGCCAGCAGCCAATGGGTAGCCTCGGGAGACAATGAGCAGTTCTTC. Its protein product is CASSQWVASGDNEQFF.

The rearrangement joins TRBV11-2 to TRBJ2-5; D gene unclear. This CDR3 spans 16 amino acids. V was clipped by 5 bases and J by 4 bases, with 20 bases between them. Germline V CDR1 and CDR2: SGHAT, FQNNGV. CDR3 in amino acids: CASSPPGLIARETQYF. As DNA, the CDR3 is TGTGCCAGCAGCCCCCCGGGTTTGATAGCAAGAGAGACCCAGTACTTC.

The chain links TRBV27 to TRBJ1-5; D gene uncertain. Germline CDR1 is MNHEY and CDR2 is SMNVEV (reference sequence). Trimming removed 4 bases at V and 5 bases at J, with 15 bases between. This CDR3 region has 15 residues. The CDR3 nucleotides read TGTGCCAGCAGTTCCGAGCCCCCTGGAGATCAGCCCCAGCATTTT. Protein sequence: CASSSEPPGDQPQHF.

This chain connects TRBV6-5 to TRBJ1-6; D unresolved. Trimming took 2 bases from V and 8 from J, leaving 16 bases between them. Germline-derived CDR1 and CDR2 are MNHEY and SVGAGI. The CDR3 loop spans 16 amino acids. The chain's CDR3 is CASSYSQAAVYSPLHF. The CDR3 DNA sequence: TGTGCCAGCAGTTACAGCCAGGCCGCTGTATATTCACCCCTCCACTTT.

The V and J genes are TRBV4-2 and TRBJ2-5, with 7 bases fitting TRBD2. Unmatched junction bases numbered 8, after V lost 4 bases and J lost 3 bases. The germline gives CDR1 LGHNA, CDR2 YNFKEQ. This CDR3 is 15 amino acids long. The CDR3 DNA reads TGTGCCAGCAGCCTTCAATCCGGGACTAAAGAGACCCAGTACTTC. It is translated as CASSLQSGTKETQYF.

The V and J genes are TRBV7-2 and TRBJ2-7, with 8 bases identical to TRBD2. The V gene end was trimmed by 5 bases and the J gene end by 3 bases; junction bases not matched to a gene: 3. The CDR3 covers 13 residues. Germline V lookup: CDR1 SGHTA, CDR2 FQGNSA. CDR3 amino acids: CASSPTSGYEQYF. DNA of the CDR3: TGTGCCAGCAGCCCAACTAGCGGCTACGAGCAGTACTTC.